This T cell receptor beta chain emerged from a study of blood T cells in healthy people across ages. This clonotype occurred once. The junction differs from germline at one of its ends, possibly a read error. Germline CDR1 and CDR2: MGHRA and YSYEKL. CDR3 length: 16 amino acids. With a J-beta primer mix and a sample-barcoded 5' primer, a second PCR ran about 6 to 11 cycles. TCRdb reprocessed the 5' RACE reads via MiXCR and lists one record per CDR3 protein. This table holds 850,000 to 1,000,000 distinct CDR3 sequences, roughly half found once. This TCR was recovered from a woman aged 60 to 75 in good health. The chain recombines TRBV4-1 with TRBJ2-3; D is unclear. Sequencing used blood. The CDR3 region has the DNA TGCGCCAGCAGCCAAATTCCGGACCCGAGCACAGAGACGCAGTATTTT. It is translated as CASSQIPDPSTETQYF.